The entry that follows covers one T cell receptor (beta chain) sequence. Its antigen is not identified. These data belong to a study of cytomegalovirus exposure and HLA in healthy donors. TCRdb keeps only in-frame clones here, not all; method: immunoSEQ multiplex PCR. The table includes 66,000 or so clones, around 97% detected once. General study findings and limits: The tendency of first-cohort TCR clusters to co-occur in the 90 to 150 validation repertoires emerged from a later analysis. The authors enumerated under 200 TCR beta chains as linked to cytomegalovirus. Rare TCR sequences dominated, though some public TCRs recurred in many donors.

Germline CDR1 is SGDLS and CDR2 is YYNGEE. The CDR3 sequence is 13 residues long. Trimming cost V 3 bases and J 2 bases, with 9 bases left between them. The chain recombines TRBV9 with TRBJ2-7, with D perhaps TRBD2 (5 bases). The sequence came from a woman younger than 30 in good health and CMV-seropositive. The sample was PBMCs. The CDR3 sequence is CASSARDPYEQYF. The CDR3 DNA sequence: TGTGCCAGCAGCGCCCGGGATCCCTACGAGCAGTACTTC.